What follows describes a single T cell receptor (beta chain). Germline assignment: CDR1 SGHDT and CDR2 YYEEEE. This CDR3 spans 14 amino acids. V shed 3 bases, J shed 7 bases, and the junction held 8 bases outside the gene matches. The method was immunoSEQ multiplex PCR; TCRdb's version includes in-frame clones alone and lacks a portion of them. This table holds hundreds of thousands of clones, about 91% found once. The entry originates in a study of blood T cell repertoires in COVID-19. V and J are TRBV5-6 and TRBJ2-7; the match to TRBD2 covers 9 bases. This receptor was taken from a woman in her 30s who had recovered from COVID-19. The sample comprised peripheral blood. CDR3 amino acids: CASSSSSGALEQYF. For the CDR3, the DNA is TGTGCCAGCAGCTCCTCTAGCGGGGCACTGGAGCAGTACTTC. Looking up the rest from reference TRBV5-6 and TRBJ2-7 gives the full variable domain: DAGVTQSPTHLIKTRGQQVTLRCSPKSGHDTVSWYQQALGQGPQFIFQYYEEEERQRGNFPDRFSGHQFPNYSSELNVNALLLGDSALYLCASSSSSGALEQYFGPGTRLTVT.